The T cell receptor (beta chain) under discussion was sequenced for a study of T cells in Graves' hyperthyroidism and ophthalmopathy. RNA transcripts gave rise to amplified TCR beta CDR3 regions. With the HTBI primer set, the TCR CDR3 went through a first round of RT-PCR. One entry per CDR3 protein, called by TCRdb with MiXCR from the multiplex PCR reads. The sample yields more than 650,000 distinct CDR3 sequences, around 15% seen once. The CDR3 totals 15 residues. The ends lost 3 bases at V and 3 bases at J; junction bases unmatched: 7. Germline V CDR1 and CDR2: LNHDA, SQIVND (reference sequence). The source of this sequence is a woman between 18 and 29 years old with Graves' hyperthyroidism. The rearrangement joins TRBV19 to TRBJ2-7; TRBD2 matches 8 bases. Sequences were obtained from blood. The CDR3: CASSMRVAGNYEQYF. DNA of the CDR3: TGTGCCAGTAGTATGAGGGTAGCGGGAAACTACGAGCAGTACTTC.